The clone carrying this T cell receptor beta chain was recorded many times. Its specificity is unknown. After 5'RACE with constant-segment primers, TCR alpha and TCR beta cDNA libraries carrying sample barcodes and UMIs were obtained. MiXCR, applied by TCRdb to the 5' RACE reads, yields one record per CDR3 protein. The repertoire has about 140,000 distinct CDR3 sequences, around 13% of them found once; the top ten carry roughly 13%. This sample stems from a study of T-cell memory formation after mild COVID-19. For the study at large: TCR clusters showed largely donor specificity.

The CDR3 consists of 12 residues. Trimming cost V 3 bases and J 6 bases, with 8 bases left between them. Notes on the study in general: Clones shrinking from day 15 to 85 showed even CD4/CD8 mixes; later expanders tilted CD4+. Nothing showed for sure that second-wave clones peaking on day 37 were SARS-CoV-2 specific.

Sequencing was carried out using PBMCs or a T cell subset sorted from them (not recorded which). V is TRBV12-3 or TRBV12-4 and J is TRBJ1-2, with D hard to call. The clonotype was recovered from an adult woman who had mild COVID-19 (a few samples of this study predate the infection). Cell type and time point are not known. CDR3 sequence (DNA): TGTGCCAGCAGTTTTCCCGGGGATGGCTACACCTTC. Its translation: CASSFPGDGYTF.